These 14 T cell receptor beta chains originate from one sample sequenced in a study of blood T cell repertoires in COVID-19. Sequencing was performed with immunoSEQ multiplex PCR; in TCRdb, only in-frame clones are kept and a portion is missing. This table holds 200,000 to 250,000 clones, about 85% found once. The sample was peripheral blood. These receptors were obtained from a man under 40 who had recovered from COVID-19.

The J gene is TRBJ1-6, the V gene TRBV6-6; 10 bases align to TRBD1. The CDR3 sequence is 16 residues long. CDR1 MNHNY and CDR2 SVGAGI come from the germline V gene (reference sequence). V gave up 5 bases and J gave up 12 bases; unmatched junction bases: 13. In nucleotides, the CDR3 is TGTGCCAGCAGTCGGTACCATGGCAGGACAGGGGGACCCCTCCACTTT. This sequence encodes CASSRYHGRTGGPLHF.

The rearrangement links TRBV6-5 to TRBJ1-3; possible D gene TRBD1, 5 bases. This CDR3 region has 13 residues. Trimming removed 6 bases at V and 3 bases at J, with 9 bases between. Germline CDR1 and CDR2: MNHEY and SVGAGI. CDR3 protein: CASRPDSGNTIYF. DNA for the CDR3: TGTGCCAGCAGGCCTGACAGTGGAAACACCATATATTTT.

The genes are TRBV6-5 and TRBJ2-7; 9 bases map to TRBD1. CDR1 is MNHEY and CDR2 is SVGAGI in the germline V gene. J was trimmed by 3 bases and V by 11 bases; bases with no gene match: 8. CDR3 length equals 13 residues. In DNA, the CDR3 is TGTGCCCTAGCCCGGGACAGGGACTACGAGCAGTACTTC. Its translation is CALARDRDYEQYF.

In the case of this clone: The same CDR3 arises from other DNA sequences in this sample as well. J is TRBJ2-1 and V is TRBV5-1; 10 nucleotides align to TRBD2. CDR1 SGHRS and CDR2 YFSETQ come from the germline V gene. The trim removed 1 base at V and 4 bases at J, leaving 2 bases unmatched. The CDR3 totals 15 residues. CDR3 protein: CASSLTSGVYNEQFF. The CDR3 DNA is TGCGCCAGCAGCTTGACTAGCGGGGTTTACAATGAGCAGTTCTTC. The full variable domain, completed using reference TRBV5-1 and TRBJ2-1, is KAGVTQTPRYLIKTRGQQVTLSCSPISGHRSVSWYQQTPGQGLQFLFEYFSETQRNKGNFPGRFSGRQFSNSRSEMNVSTLELGDSALYLCASSLTSGVYNEQFFGPGTRLTVL.

This chain links TRBV2 with TRBJ2-7; possible D gene TRBD1, 6 bases. CDR3 length: 13 residues. Trimming pared 5 bases from V and 4 bases from J, leaving 12 bases between. CDR1 is SNHLY, CDR2 FYNNEI, per germline. This CDR3 reads CASSKQGGYEQYF. CDR3 sequence (DNA): TGTGCCAGCAGTAAACAGGGTGGGTACGAGCAGTACTTC.

The V and J genes are TRBV18 and TRBJ2-3, with 8 nucleotides matching TRBD2. CDR3 length: 17 amino acids. From germline, CDR1 is KGHSH and CDR2 LQKENI. Unmatched junction bases numbered 5, after V lost 0 bases and J lost 0 bases. The CDR3 DNA sequence: TGTGCCAGCTCACCACCGACGGCGGGGGGAAGCACAGATACGCAGTATTTT. This codes for CASSPPTAGGSTDTQYF.

The rearrangement links TRBV27 to TRBJ2-1; tentatively, D is TRBD2 (6 bases). With 1 base removed from V and 4 bases from J, the gap between germline ends came to 11 bases. CDR3 length: 15 amino acids. CDR1 is MNHEY, CDR2 SMNVEV, per germline (reference sequence). CDR3 loop: CASSLLAALYNEQFF. The CDR3 DNA reads as TGTGCCAGCAGTTTATTAGCGGCCCTGTACAATGAGCAGTTCTTC.

The V and J genes are TRBV29-1 and TRBJ2-3, with TRBD2 matching over 14 bases. The ends lost 7 bases at V and 6 bases at J; junction bases unmatched: 9. Germline lookup yields CDR1 SQVTM and CDR2 ANQGSEA. This CDR3 comprises 15 residues. Written as DNA, the CDR3 is TGCAGCGGGAGCAGACTAGCGGGGGGGCTGGATACGCAGTATTTT. Its translation is CSGSRLAGGLDTQYF.

The chain has TRBV29-1 and TRBJ1-2; D remains unclear. Trimming left V 1 base short and J 4 bases short, with 16 bases between. The CDR3 totals 15 residues. The germline gives CDR1 SQVTM, CDR2 ANQGSEA. Here the CDR3 DNA reads TGCAGCGTTGAAGGTTACAAACGACTCGCCTATGGCTACACCTTC. Its protein is CSVEGYKRLAYGYTF.

The chain is built from TRBV5-1 and TRBJ2-5; 8 bases map to TRBD2. Germline CDR1 SGHRS, CDR2 YFSETQ. V trimming: 3 bases; J trimming: 5 bases; junction bases outside the gene matches: 9. The CDR3 covers 15 residues. This CDR3 reads CASSWIAGRSETQYF. CDR3 DNA sequence: TGCGCCAGCAGCTGGATAGCGGGGCGATCGGAGACCCAGTACTTC.

This chain joins TRBV28 and TRBJ2-1; 9 nucleotides agree with TRBD1. After removal of 4 bases from V and 8 bases from J, the junction contained 9 bases not matched to a gene. Germline lookup yields CDR1 MDHEN and CDR2 SYDVKM. CDR3 size: 15 residues. The CDR3 sequence is CASSYEGQGTHEQFF. The CDR3 DNA is TGTGCCAGCAGTTATGAGGGACAGGGAACCCATGAGCAGTTCTTC.

The CDR3 spells CASMRRNTGELFF. In nucleotides, the CDR3 is TGTGCCAGCATGAGAAGGAACACCGGGGAGCTGTTTTTT. V usage is TRBV9 and J usage is TRBJ2-2; D unclear. Germline V gene lookup returns CDR1 SGDLS and CDR2 YYNGEE. The CDR3 loop spans 13 amino acids. Trimming took 6 bases from V and 1 from J, leaving 7 bases between them.

This clone is medium-sized in the sample. J is TRBJ1-1 and V is TRBV5-6; D unclear. V was clipped by 6 bases and J by 11 bases, with 23 bases between them. Germline V CDR1 and CDR2: SGHDT, YYEEEE. This CDR3 has 14 amino acids. The CDR3 here is CASTSKSPGVKAFF. The CDR3 DNA reads TGTGCCAGCACCAGCAAATCCCCCGGGGTAAAGGCTTTCTTT.

The CDR3 sequence is CASSPGGASYGYTF. CDR3 in DNA: TGTGCCAGCAGTCCGGGGGGCGCAAGCTATGGCTACACCTTC. The J gene is TRBJ1-2, the V gene TRBV28; a possible D gene is TRBD1 (6 bases). The germline V and J ends were trimmed by 5 bases and 4 bases, with 14 bases remaining between them. The CDR3 spans 14 residues. Germline V lookup: CDR1 MDHEN, CDR2 SYDVKM.